A selection of T cell receptor beta chains follows, all from one sample in a study of T-cell memory formation after mild COVID-19. TCRdb recomputed calls from the 5' RACE reads with MiXCR, one row per CDR3 protein. Of about 49,000 distinct CDR3 sequences listed, around a quarter were seen once; the top ten hold roughly two fifths. The sample comprised PBMCs or a T cell subset sorted from them (not recorded which). These receptor sequences come from a man aged 18 to 30 who had mild COVID-19 (a few samples of this study predate the infection). Cell type and time point are not known. The CDR3 runs from the conserved cysteine through the conserved F or W. The D gene is left open where the match is weak. Expanded clones get a size class; other rows say once, few or many, or leave the size out.

>TRBJ1-5|NA|TRBV4-1|NA
TGCGCCAGCAGCCAAAGGTTTTCAGGGAGCAATCAGCCCCAGCATTTT
CASSQRFSGSNQPQHF
>TRBJ2-3|NA|TRBV20-1|NA
TGCAGTGCTAGAGATCGGGGCAGGGCAACCACAGATACGCAGTATTTT
CSARDRGRATTDTQYF
>TRBJ1-2|NA|TRBV13|NA
TGTGCCAGCAGCCGCCGGGGACATCTAAACTATGGCTACACCTTC
CASSRRGHLNYGYTF
>TRBJ2-3|NA|TRBV5-1|many
TGCGCCAGCAGCTTGAACGGGCCCTACCGCACAGATACGCAGTATTTT
CASSLNGPYRTDTQYF
>TRBJ2-2|NA|TRBV20-1|few
TGCAGTGCTAGGGACCTCCGAGGCACCGGGGAGCTGTTTTTT
CSARDLRGTGELFF
>TRBJ2-1|TRBD2|TRBV4-2|NA
TGTGCCAGCAGCCCTCGTGGCGGGAGTTACAATGAGCAGTTCTTC
CASSPRGGSYNEQFF
>TRBJ1-2|NA|TRBV7-9|few
TGTGCCAGCAGCTTCTCGGGAGTCATTACGGCCTATGGCTACACCTTC
CASSFSGVITAYGYTF
>TRBJ1-2|TRBD1|TRBV20-1|NA
TGCAGTGCTAGAGACGACAGGGGGCCGACCTCGTATGGCTACACCTTC
CSARDDRGPTSYGYTF
>TRBJ2-5|TRBD1|TRBV6-5|NA
TGTGCCAGCCTAGGGGGCGGTCAAGAGACCCAGTACTTC
CASLGGGQETQYF
>TRBJ2-3|TRBD2|TRBV10-3|NA
TGTGCCATCAATCCCGGGACTAGCGGAGGCAGGACAGATACGCAGTATTTT
CAINPGTSGGRTDTQYF
>TRBJ2-1|NA|TRBV2|NA
TGTGCCAGCCTTAGTGCTGAGGGACACCCATGGAATGAGCAGTTCTTC
CASLSAEGHPWNEQFF
>TRBJ2-3|TRBD2|TRBV29-1|few
TGCAGCGTTCGGACTAGCCCCTGGAATACGCAGTATTTT
CSVRTSPWNTQYF
>TRBJ2-5|TRBD1|TRBV5-1|NA
TGCGCCAGCAGCTCGACAGGGCCGGAGACCCAGTACTTC
CASSSTGPETQYF
>TRBJ1-5|NA|TRBV27|few
TGTGCCAGCAGTTTATGGTACAGTCGTCAGCCCCAGCATTTT
CASSLWYSRQPQHF
>TRBJ2-3|NA|TRBV4-3|medium-sized
TGCGCCAGCAGCTCGGGACGGGAGCCAGATACGCAGTATTTT
CASSSGREPDTQYF
>TRBJ2-1|NA|TRBV4-1|few
TGCGCCAGCAGCCAAGATTCAGGGACTGGTGAGCAGTTCTTC
CASSQDSGTGEQFF
>TRBJ2-5|NA|TRBV4-1|NA
TGCGCCAGCAGCCAGAGGGGTTTACAAGAGACCCAGTACTTC
CASSQRGLQETQYF
>TRBJ2-1|NA|TRBV4-3|NA
TGCGCCAGCAGCCAAGTCCTAGGGGCAGGGACCGTCAATGAGCAGTTCTTC
CASSQVLGAGTVNEQFF
>TRBJ2-1|NA|TRBV6-6|many
TGTGCCAGCGAAGGGAATGAGCAGTTCTTC
CASEGNEQFF
>TRBJ2-3|TRBD2|TRBV7-8|NA
TGTGCCAGCAGCCATCAGCGGGGGGGGAGGGAGACGCAGTATTTT
CASSHQRGGRETQYF
>TRBJ2-5|NA|TRBV25-1|NA
TGTGCCAGCAGTGAGGAGGAGGGGCATCAAGAGACCCAGTACTTC
CASSEEEGHQETQYF
>TRBJ2-5|TRBD2|TRBV7-6|NA
TGTGCCAGCAGCTTAGTAGCGGGGGGGCGAGAGACCCAGTACTTC
CASSLVAGGRETQYF
>TRBJ2-1|TRBD2|TRBV11-2|few
TGTGCCAGCAGCTTAGATGGACTAGCGGGGGACGATGAGCAGTTCTTC
CASSLDGLAGDDEQFF
>TRBJ2-3|NA|TRBV6-2/TRBV6-3|NA
TGTGCCAGCTGGGGACTTTTTTCCTCCCGGGCAGATACGCAGTATTTT
CASWGLFSSRADTQYF
>TRBJ2-2|NA|TRBV7-2|NA
TGTGCCAGCAGCATACTTAATGGGGCGGGGAACACCGGGGAGCTGTTTTTT
CASSILNGAGNTGELFF
>TRBJ2-4|NA|TRBV15|few
TGTGCCACCAGCAGAGAGATGAGGCGAGGGGACCTAGCCAAAAACATTCAGTACTTC
CATSREMRRGDLAKNIQYF